These 28 T cell receptor beta chains were all obtained from the same sample, sequenced in a study of cytomegalovirus exposure and HLA in healthy donors. The primer mix had 60 Vbeta and 13 Jbeta primers. Libraries were prepared by immunoSEQ multiplex PCR; TCRdb keeps only in-frame clonotypes and omits some of them. In the table there are about 150,000 clones, around 10% of which are singletons. Sequences were obtained from PBMCs. The receptors come from a man aged 45-65 years in good health and CMV-seronegative.

The V and J genes are TRBV28 and TRBJ2-7, with a weak D call TRBD2 (6 bases). V was clipped by 6 bases and J by 6 bases, with 9 bases between them. Germline CDR1 MDHEN, CDR2 SYDVKM. This CDR3 has 11 amino acids. The CDR3 nucleotides are TGTGCCAGCAGCCGGGACTCCGAGCAGTACTTC. Translating gives CASSRDSEQYF.

This clone has just a few counts. This chain uses TRBV11-2 with TRBJ1-1; D not certain. Germline values: CDR1 SGHAT, CDR2 FQNNGV. This CDR3 spans 13 amino acids. V lost 6 bases, J lost 5 bases, and 13 bases lay in between. CDR3 sequence reads: CASSEGTGTEAFF. The CDR3 nucleotides read TGTGCCAGCAGTGAGGGAACGGGAACTGAAGCTTTCTTT.

The rearrangement joins TRBV28 to TRBJ2-7; 9 nucleotides match TRBD1. The germline gives CDR1 MDHEN, CDR2 SYDVKM. After removal of 3 bases from V and 2 bases from J, the junction contained 5 bases not matched to a gene. This CDR3 comprises 15 residues. CDR3 protein: CASSLRDRVAYEQYF. CDR3 DNA: TGTGCCAGCAGTTTGCGGGACAGGGTCGCCTACGAGCAGTACTTC.

There are a few counts of this clone. This chain links TRBV7-2 with TRBJ2-2; 8 positions match TRBD1. With 6 bases clipped from V and 6 bases from J, the junction kept 0 bases outside the gene matches. In germline, CDR1 is SGHTA, CDR2 FQGNSA. The CDR3 is 12 residues long. This CDR3 is CASRTGAGELFF. DNA of the CDR3: TGTGCCAGCAGGACAGGGGCCGGGGAGCTGTTTTTT.

This clone was found a few times. V and J are TRBV30 and TRBJ2-1; 9 bases are shared with TRBD2. With 2 bases clipped from V and 7 bases from J, the junction kept 9 bases outside the gene matches. The germline CDR1 and CDR2 sequences are GTSNPN and SVGIG (reference sequence). This CDR3 contains 15 residues. The CDR3 spells CAWSSLAGVLNEQFF. The CDR3, as DNA: TGTGCCTGGAGTTCTTTAGCGGGAGTTCTTAATGAGCAGTTCTTC.

The DNA of the CDR3 is TGTGCCAGCGGAAACAGGGCGGATCAGCCCCAGCATTTT. This codes for CASGNRADQPQHF. The chain uses TRBV28 and TRBJ1-5; TRBD1 is a possible D gene (6 bases). Germline CDR1 and CDR2: MDHEN and SYDVKM. Trimming removed 8 bases at V and 5 bases at J, with 13 bases between. The CDR3 sequence is 13 residues long.

This clone was counted only a few times. V gene TRBV5-1 combines with J gene TRBJ2-5, with D possibly TRBD1 on 6 matching bases. This CDR3 comprises 14 residues. Germline V gene sequence: CDR1 SGHRS, CDR2 YFSETQ. V was pared by 0 bases and J by 11 bases, with 17 bases between. This CDR3 is CASSLAGPEGEQYF. The CDR3 DNA is TGCGCCAGCAGCTTGGCGGGACCCGAGGGGGAGCAGTACTTC.

This clone was detected only a few times. The CDR3 spells CAVPPGLGEMADTQYF. CDR3 nucleotide sequence: TGTGCCGTGCCCCCGGGACTAGGCGAGATGGCAGATACGCAGTATTTT. The J gene is TRBJ2-3, the V gene TRBV2; 8 nucleotides match TRBD2. CDR1 is SNHLY and CDR2 is FYNNEI in the germline V gene. The CDR3 runs to 16 residues. V lost 11 bases and J lost 4; bases outside the gene matches: 17.

The chain carries TRBV5-6 and TRBJ1-4; a weak D match, TRBD1 (5 bases). Between the trimmed V and J ends, which lost 4 bases and 6 bases, there was a span of 16 bases. Germline V gives CDR1 SGHDT, CDR2 YYEEEE. The length of the CDR3 is 15 residues. CDR3: CASSPLGQPDEKLFF. CDR3 DNA sequence: TGTGCCAGCAGCCCGCTGGGGCAGCCGGATGAAAAACTGTTTTTT.

The gene calls are TRBV6-6 and TRBJ2-4, with 8 bases matching TRBD2. Germline V gene data show CDR1 as MNHNY and CDR2 as SVGAGI (reference sequence). The J segment lost 8 bases and the V segment lost 0 bases, leaving 3 bases of the junction unmatched. The CDR3 is 14 amino acids. The CDR3 protein is CASSYSTGGDIQYF. CDR3 DNA: TGTGCCAGCAGTTACTCGACGGGAGGGGACATTCAGTACTTC.

The rearrangement links TRBV19 to TRBJ2-3; 14 bases line up with TRBD2. This CDR3 has 18 amino acids. V lost 1 base, J lost 3 bases, and 6 bases stayed unmatched. Germline V CDR1 and CDR2: LNHDA, SQIVND (reference sequence). The CDR3 DNA follows: TGTGCCAGTAGTATAGGACTAGCGGGAGGGCCTGAAACAGATACGCAGTATTTT. It translates to CASSIGLAGGPETDTQYF.

This clone has just a few counts. V usage is TRBV6-5 and J usage is TRBJ2-7; 7 positions agree with TRBD2. V shed 2 bases and J 2 bases; nucleotides not matched to a gene: 3. This CDR3 contains 14 residues. The germline gives CDR1 MNHEY, CDR2 SVGAGI. The CDR3 region has the DNA TGTGCCAGCAGTTACGGAGGGAGGGCCTACGAGCAGTACTTC. Amino acid sequence: CASSYGGRAYEQYF.

About this clone itself: Germline and junction disagree at one end, which may indicate a read error. The chain recombines TRBV2 with TRBJ1-5; D remains ambiguous. This CDR3 is 14 amino acids long. Germline loops: CDR1 SNHLY, CDR2 FYNNEI. The CDR3 spells CASSEGPINQAQHF. For the CDR3, the DNA is TGTGCCAGCAGTGAAGGACCGATTAATCAGGCCCAGCATTTT.

In this sample, this clone turned up a few times. DNA of the CDR3: TGTGCCAGCAGTCAAGGGACAGGGGGCAATTCACCCCTCCACTTT. The encoded protein is CASSQGTGGNSPLHF. The chain combines TRBV7-9 with TRBJ1-6, with 12 bases aligning to TRBD1. The CDR3 is 15 residues long. Per germline, CDR1 SEHNR and CDR2 FQNEAQ (reference sequence). V shed 6 bases, J shed 7 bases, and the junction held 4 bases outside the gene matches.

This clone occurred a few times. The rearrangement links TRBV11-2 to TRBJ1-3; D is ambiguous. Per the germline V gene, CDR1 is SGHAT and CDR2 is FQNNGV. The CDR3 consists of 14 residues. V lost 0 bases to trimming and J lost 3 bases, with 6 bases between them. CDR3 bases: TGTGCCAGCAGCTTAGAATTTTATGGAAACACCATATATTTT. Its protein product is CASSLEFYGNTIYF.

This clone turned up a few times. The genes are TRBV7-9 and TRBJ2-1, with D maybe TRBD2 (5 bases). There are 10 residues in the CDR3. The germline V gene encodes CDR1 SEHNR and CDR2 FQNEAQ (reference sequence). The ends were cut back, 8 bases at V and 9 bases at J, with 8 bases in the middle. The CDR3 sequence is CASSEGEQFF. The CDR3 DNA is TGTGCCAGCTCAGAGGGTGAGCAGTTCTTC. Combining the CDR3 with reference TRBV7-9 and TRBJ2-1 gives the whole variable domain DTGVSQNPRHKITKRGQNVTFRCDPISEHNRLYWYRQTLGQGPEFLTYFQNEAQLEKSRLLSDRFSAERPKGSFSTLEIQRTEQGDSAMYLCASSEGEQFFGPGTRLTVL.

This clone was detected only a few times. The chain uses TRBV5-1 and TRBJ2-1; no definite D call. The V gene lost 1 base and the J gene lost 3 bases, with 11 bases spanning the gap. CDR1 and CDR2 (germline): SGHRS, YFSETQ. CDR3 length: 15 residues. The CDR3 DNA is TGCGCCAGCAGCTTGTTAGCTAGTAACTACAATGAGCAGTTCTTC. It yields the protein CASSLLASNYNEQFF. The complete variable domain, with remaining parts taken from reference TRBV5-1 and TRBJ2-1, reads KAGVTQTPRYLIKTRGQQVTLSCSPISGHRSVSWYQQTPGQGLQFLFEYFSETQRNKGNFPGRFSGRQFSNSRSEMNVSTLELGDSALYLCASSLLASNYNEQFFGPGTRLTVL.

The CDR3 reads CASSLLEGANTEAFF. CDR3 in DNA: TGTGCCAGCAGCTTATTAGAGGGTGCGAACACTGAAGCTTTCTTT. The V and J genes are TRBV7-9 and TRBJ1-1; D is unclear. Between the trimmed V and J ends, which lost 2 bases and 1 base, there was a span of 11 bases. The CDR3 totals 15 residues. CDR1 is SEHNR, CDR2 FQNEAQ, per germline (reference sequence).

The rearrangement joins TRBV7-3 to TRBJ2-5; TRBD1 might be the D (6 bases). Germline V gene sequence: CDR1 SGHTA, CDR2 FQGTGA. CDR3 length: 15 residues. Trimming took off 6 bases at V and 5 bases at J, with 19 bases between the two ends. In DNA form, the CDR3 reads TGTGCCAGCAGAGCCGCGGCCAACAGGGTGGAGACCCAGTACTTC. It yields the protein CASRAAANRVETQYF.

This chain links TRBV29-1 with TRBJ2-5, with D maybe TRBD2 (5 bases). The CDR3 has 12 amino acids. The ends were cut back, 4 bases at V and 5 bases at J, with 11 bases in the middle. Per the germline V gene, CDR1 is SQVTM and CDR2 is ANQGSEA. The CDR3 DNA follows: TGCAGCGTTGGCGGGCTCCAGGAGACCCAGTACTTC. As protein: CSVGGLQETQYF.

The sample holds a few counts of this clone. The chain has TRBV29-1 and TRBJ2-7; no clear D gene. V lost 7 bases and J 6 bases, leaving 19 bases between the germline ends. This CDR3 has 13 residues. Germline V gene sequence: CDR1 SQVTM, CDR2 ANQGSEA. The DNA of the CDR3 is TGCAGCGCCCGCCGGAGCTTCGACTCCGAGCAGTACTTC. Its protein is CSARRSFDSEQYF.

This clone was picked up a small number of times. V is TRBV5-1 and J is TRBJ2-5, with 10 bases lining up with TRBD2. J was trimmed by 7 bases and V by 7 bases; bases with no gene match: 10. Per the germline V gene, CDR1 is SGHRS and CDR2 is YFSETQ. CDR3 length: 14 residues. The CDR3: CASSPGLAGVTQYF. The CDR3 DNA follows: TGCGCCAGCTCTCCGGGGCTAGCGGGGGTGACCCAGTACTTC.

The chain has TRBV5-4 and TRBJ1-4, with a weak D call TRBD1 (6 bases). From germline, CDR1 is SGHNT and CDR2 YYREEE (reference sequence). Deletions cut 5 bases from V and 5 bases from J, with 16 bases between. This CDR3 has 15 residues. The chain's CDR3 is CASSIMDSRNEKLFF. The CDR3 DNA reads as TGTGCCAGCAGTATCATGGACAGCAGAAATGAAAAACTGTTTTTT.

The gene calls are TRBV9 and TRBJ2-1, with 9 bases that match TRBD1. Germline-derived CDR1 and CDR2 are SGDLS and YYNGEE. Trimming at V came to 0 bases and at J to 9 bases, leaving 13 bases not matched to a gene. This CDR3 region has 17 residues. This CDR3 reads CASSVVPGTGISGEQFF. The CDR3 DNA follows: TGTGCCAGCAGCGTAGTCCCAGGGACAGGGATAAGCGGTGAGCAGTTCTTC.

This clone was seen a handful of times. This chain connects TRBV5-1 to TRBJ2-5; possibly TRBD2 for D (6 bases). V lost 0 bases and J 4 bases, leaving 16 bases between the germline ends. Germline CDR1 is SGHRS and CDR2 is YFSETQ. The CDR3 loop spans 16 amino acids. This CDR3 is CASSLDGGYAGETQYF. The DNA of the CDR3 is TGCGCCAGCAGCTTGGATGGGGGGTATGCGGGAGAGACCCAGTACTTC.

The gene calls are TRBV19 and TRBJ1-4; D remains unclear. The CDR3 covers 13 residues. The germline V and J ends were trimmed by 5 bases and 4 bases, with 8 bases remaining between them. The germline V gene encodes CDR1 LNHDA and CDR2 SQIVND (reference sequence). CDR3 sequence (DNA): TGTGCCAGTAGTCCACAGAGTAATGAAAAACTGTTTTTT. This sequence encodes CASSPQSNEKLFF.

This clone occurred a few times. V and J are TRBV27 and TRBJ2-1; perhaps TRBD1 as D (6 bases). The V end was cut by 7 bases, the J end by 8 bases, with 15 bases between. The CDR3 loop spans 13 amino acids. The V gene's germline CDR1 is MNHEY and CDR2 SMNVEV (reference sequence). DNA for the CDR3: TGTGCCAGCAAGAGGACAGTAGGGGATGAGCAGTTCTTC. Translated, it gives CASKRTVGDEQFF.

This chain links TRBV27 with TRBJ1-1; 9 bases map to TRBD1. Germline V gene lookup returns CDR1 MNHEY and CDR2 SMNVEV (reference sequence). The CDR3 covers 17 residues. V lost 4 bases to trimming and J lost 7 bases; unmatched junction nucleotides: 16. This CDR3 reads CASSSPTGTGSRGEAFF. The DNA for the CDR3 is TGTGCCAGCAGTTCCCCAACCGGGACAGGGTCAAGGGGTGAAGCTTTCTTT.